Presented here are 23 T cell receptor beta chains from one specimen sequenced in a study of radiation and T cells in renal cell carcinoma (dated by TCRdb to 2018 to 2020). Read against the paper, the sample's time point label means: blood 2 weeks post-SBRT. The meaning of the sample's treatment or condition label: 15 Gy SBRT to primary tumor, nephrectomy 4 weeks later. The library was prepared using the immunoSEQ multiplex PCR assay. Not all clones reach the TCRdb copy of this immuneACCESS table, which keeps in-frame sequences only. Checked studies attribute under half of the gap to unresolved V genes and leave the rest unexplained. Recorded for this sample are 120,000 or so clones; approximately 85% of them occurred a single time. Of the sample, around 6.1% falls within the top ten clones. The sequences come from blood, collected from a patient whose treatment included radiotherapy and nephrectomy. The receptor source for this set is a man aged 50 to 60 with renal cell carcinoma.

The rearrangement joins TRBV19 to TRBJ2-1; 8 bases fit TRBD1. The CDR3 spans 15 residues. Germline-derived CDR1 and CDR2 are LNHDA and SQIVND (reference sequence). V shed 10 bases and J 6 bases; nucleotides not matched to a gene: 14. The CDR3 region has the DNA TGTGCCACCCAGACAGGGGACTCTCTAGGCAATGAGCAGTTCTTC. It is translated as CATQTGDSLGNEQFF.

This clone was counted once. The chain recombines TRBV7-2 with TRBJ2-7; D is ambiguous. The CDR3 is 15 amino acids. Germline-derived CDR1 and CDR2 are SGHTA and FQGNSA. Trimming cost V 5 bases and J 3 bases, with 17 bases left between them. The DNA of the CDR3 is TGTGCCAGCAGCCCCGTTAGTGCGTCCGTCTACGAGCAGTACTTC. It specifies CASSPVSASVYEQYF.

CDR3 DNA sequence: TGTGCCAGCAGCTTAGGGCTAGTGGCCGGGGAGCTGTTTTTT. Translation: CASSLGLVAGELFF. The V call is TRBV7-8, the J call TRBJ2-2; D uncertain. The CDR3 has 14 residues. The germline V gene has CDR1 SGHVS and CDR2 FQNEAQ. V shed 1 base and J shed 6 bases, with 9 bases lying between them.

V gene TRBV5-4 combines with J gene TRBJ1-4; the D gene is possibly TRBD1 (6 bases). Germline V gene data show CDR1 as SGHNT and CDR2 as YYREEE (reference sequence). V was clipped by 3 bases and J by 8 bases, with 17 bases between them. This CDR3 has 15 amino acids. CDR3 bases: TGTGCCAGCAGCTCTTCCTCCGGGACACGAGAAAAACTGTTTTTT. This gives the protein CASSSSSGTREKLFF.

V and J are TRBV5-6 and TRBJ1-2; D is uncertain. Germline V lookup: CDR1 SGHDT, CDR2 YYEEEE. Trimming removed 3 bases from V and 3 bases from J, with 12 bases in between. This CDR3 comprises 14 residues. This CDR3 reads CASSSFDTDYGYTF. The CDR3 nucleotides read TGTGCCAGCAGCTCCTTTGACACCGACTATGGCTACACCTTC.

The V gene is TRBV5-4, the J gene TRBJ2-2; D is ambiguous. V lost 1 base and J 4 bases, leaving 2 bases between the germline ends. Germline CDR1 is SGHNT and CDR2 is YYREEE (reference sequence). The CDR3 spans 12 residues. The CDR3 spells CASSLFTGELFF. The CDR3 bases are TGTGCCAGCAGCTTGTTCACCGGGGAGCTGTTTTTT.

V gene TRBV19 combines with J gene TRBJ1-6, with D tentatively TRBD1 (6 bases). This CDR3 region has 16 residues. Germline CDR1 and CDR2: LNHDA and SQIVND (reference sequence). Trimming left V 6 bases short and J 8 bases short, with 20 bases between. This CDR3 reads CASRALTGSDDSPLHF. CDR3 nucleotides: TGTGCCAGTAGAGCCCTCACAGGGTCGGATGATTCACCCCTCCACTTT.

The chain joins TRBV14 to TRBJ2-1; 7 bases fit TRBD2. V trimming: 4 bases; J trimming: 0 bases; junction bases outside the gene matches: 9. This CDR3 is 17 amino acids long. Germline assignment: CDR1 SGHDN and CDR2 FVKESK. CDR3 DNA: TGTGCCAGCAGCCCCGGTCCACTAGCGAGCTCCTACAATGAGCAGTTCTTC. Amino acids: CASSPGPLASSYNEQFF.

The sample holds one count of this clone. The rearrangement links TRBV7-3 to TRBJ2-1, with TRBD1 identical over 8 bases. CDR3 length equals 19 residues. From germline, CDR1 is SGHTA and CDR2 FQGTGA. Trimming took 2 bases from V and 2 from J; bases not matched to a gene: 14. CDR3 amino acids: CASSLRDRSRSIAYNEQFF. The CDR3 coding sequence is TGTGCCAGCAGCTTACGGGACAGGTCGCGGAGTATCGCCTACAATGAGCAGTTCTTC.

V usage is TRBV12-2 and J usage is TRBJ2-1; the D call of TRBD2 is as the table states it, not checked on the DNA. TRBV12-2 is a recognized pseudogene. This CDR3 comprises 13 residues. For the CDR3, the DNA is TGTGCAAGTCGCCCGACTAGCGCCAATGAGCAGTTCTTC. It translates to CASRPTSANEQFF.

The chain joins TRBV5-1 to TRBJ1-1, with D possibly matching TRBD1 (5 bases). CDR1 is SGHRS and CDR2 is YFSETQ in the germline V gene. Deletions cut 0 bases from V and 1 base from J, with 10 bases between. The CDR3 sequence is 15 residues long. This CDR3 reads CASSLGAGPNTEAFF. CDR3 in DNA: TGCGCCAGCAGCTTGGGGGCAGGGCCGAACACTGAAGCTTTCTTT.

This clone showed up just a few times. This chain uses TRBV2 with TRBJ1-2; TRBD1 agrees at 10 bases. The CDR3 extends over 14 amino acids. With V trimmed by 4 bases and J by 7 bases, 6 bases remained unmatched. The germline gives CDR1 SNHLY, CDR2 FYNNEI. CDR3 sequence (DNA): TGTGCCAGCAGTGTTAGACAGGGGGCAAGTGGCTACACCTTC. It encodes CASSVRQGASGYTF.

J is TRBJ1-5 and V is TRBV15; D call uncertain. CDR3 size: 14 residues. Germline V gene data show CDR1 as LNHNV and CDR2 as YYDKDF (reference sequence). V was clipped by 3 bases and J by 4 bases, with 10 bases between them. This chain's CDR3 is CATSSSVQNQPQHF. DNA for the CDR3: TGTGCCACCAGCAGTAGCGTCCAAAATCAGCCCCAGCATTTT.

The rearrangement uses TRBV18 and TRBJ1-1; 7 bases agree with TRBD1. CDR3 size: 16 residues. Germline-derived CDR1 and CDR2 are KGHSH and LQKENI. Trimming took 2 bases from V and 0 from J; bases not matched to a gene: 6. The CDR3 loop is CASSPGTDRMNTEAFF. In nucleotides, the CDR3 is TGTGCCAGCTCACCAGGGACAGACCGCATGAACACTGAAGCTTTCTTT.

DNA for the CDR3: TGTGCCAGCAGCGGGGGACAGGGATCTCTCGGGACCCAGTACTTC. Translation: CASSGGQGSLGTQYF. The chain has TRBV5-5 and TRBJ2-5; 9 nucleotides agree with TRBD1. V shed 4 bases, J shed 7 bases, and the junction held 11 bases outside the gene matches. Looked up from germline, CDR1 is SGHKS and CDR2 is YYEKEE (reference sequence). This CDR3 contains 15 residues. The variable domain in full, completed from reference TRBV5-5 and TRBJ2-5, reads DAGVTQSPTHLIKTRGQQVTLRCSPISGHKSVSWYQQVLGQGPQFIFQYYEKEERGRGNFPDRFSARQFPNYSSELNVNALLLGDSALYLCASSGGQGSLGTQYFGPGTRLLVL.

V usage is TRBV6-1 and J usage is TRBJ2-5; no reliable D call. V gave up 0 bases and J gave up 3 bases, with 8 bases separating them. CDR3 length: 14 amino acids. Germline V gene sequence: CDR1 MNHNS, CDR2 SASEGT. The CDR3 DNA sequence: TGTGCCAGCAGTGAAGCGGGTACAAAAGAGACCCAGTACTTC. It codes for CASSEAGTKETQYF.

This clone was picked up one time. The chain carries TRBV6-6 and TRBJ2-5; 7 bases match TRBD2. Per the germline V gene, CDR1 is MNHNY and CDR2 is SVGAGI (reference sequence). The CDR3 consists of 15 residues. V trimming: 6 bases; J trimming: 2 bases; junction bases outside the gene matches: 9. CDR3 bases: TGTGCCAGCAGCTTCAGCGGGATTGGACAAGAGACCCAGTACTTC. It translates to CASSFSGIGQETQYF.

The rearrangement links TRBV6-5 to TRBJ2-7, with a tentative D call TRBD2 (6 bases). Trimming removed 6 bases from V and 5 bases from J, with 17 bases in between. Looked up from germline, CDR1 is MNHEY and CDR2 is SVGAGI. The CDR3 covers 14 residues. For the CDR3, the DNA is TGTGCCAGCAGGTCCCCCGGGGGTTTTCACGAGCAGTACTTC. Encoded protein: CASRSPGGFHEQYF.

This clone was detected only once. The V call is TRBV5-8, the J call TRBJ2-7; TRBD1 agrees at 8 bases. CDR3 length: 13 residues. CDR1 is SGHTS and CDR2 is YDEGEE in the germline V gene. V gave up 4 bases and J gave up 2 bases; unmatched junction bases: 2. The CDR3: CASSVDRAYEQYF. Written as DNA, the CDR3 is TGTGCCAGCAGCGTGGACAGGGCCTACGAGCAGTACTTC. The full variable domain, completed using reference TRBV5-8 and TRBJ2-7, is EAGVTQSPTHLIKTRGQQATLRCSPISGHTSVYWYQQALGLGLQFLLWYDEGEERNRGNFPPRFSGRQFPNYSSELNVNALELEDSALYLCASSVDRAYEQYFGPGTRLTVT.

This chain links TRBV2 with TRBJ1-1, with TRBD1 identical over 7 bases. The CDR3 has 12 residues. V lost 5 bases and J lost 6; bases outside the gene matches: 3. CDR1 is SNHLY, CDR2 FYNNEI, per germline. For the CDR3, the DNA is TGTGCCAGCAGTAAACAGGGGTCTGAAGCTTTCTTT. This gives the protein CASSKQGSEAFF.

The chain joins TRBV7-6 to TRBJ2-7, with D possibly called TRBD1 or TRBD2 (6 bases each). V dropped 0 bases and J dropped 2 bases, with 17 bases sitting between them. The CDR3 consists of 17 residues. Germline CDR1 SGHVS, CDR2 FNYEAQ. CDR3 residues: CASSLAGGPGDPYEQYF. The CDR3 DNA follows: TGTGCCAGCAGCTTAGCAGGGGGGCCAGGGGACCCCTACGAGCAGTACTTC.

The chain recombines TRBV7-2 with TRBJ2-3, with D uncertain. CDR3 length equals 12 residues. V lost 5 bases and J lost 2, with 5 bases in between. The germline V gene encodes CDR1 SGHTA and CDR2 FQGNSA. The CDR3 here is CASSPYTDTQYF. DNA of the CDR3: TGTGCCAGCAGCCCCTACACAGATACGCAGTATTTT. The full variable domain, completed using reference TRBV7-2 and TRBJ2-3, is GAGVSQSPSNKVTEKGKDVELRCDPISGHTALYWYRQSLGQGLEFLIYFQGNSAPDKSGLPSDRFSAERTGGSVSTLTIQRTQQEDSAVYLCASSPYTDTQYFGPGTRLTVL.

The count of this clone is one. The chain couples TRBV9 to TRBJ1-2; D is uncertain. V was clipped by 0 bases and J by 4 bases, with 16 bases between them. The germline gives CDR1 SGDLS, CDR2 YYNGEE. The CDR3 has 16 amino acids. The CDR3 is CASSVDSATPVYGYTF. The CDR3 region has the DNA TGTGCCAGCAGCGTAGATTCGGCAACCCCTGTCTATGGCTACACCTTC.